Described below is a single T cell receptor (beta chain) sequence and its context. Its antigen is undetermined. One junction end does not reproduce the germline sequence, and a read error may be involved. TCRbeta libraries were built with three rounds of nested PCR, modified from ARM-PCR. TCRdb re-analysed the multiplex PCR reads in MiXCR, keeping a single row per CDR3 protein. The table lists 120,000 to 150,000 distinct CDR3 sequences, around 67% of them singletons. RNA was extracted from bulk tissue without any cell sorting. These data originate in a study of tumor and adjacent non-tumor tissue in lung cancer. Study-level information: Each sample yielded roughly 4 million productive TCRbeta reads on average. Study results and limitations: Normal lung showed higher cumulative top 100 clone frequency than tumor.

This CDR3 comprises 16 residues. Per the germline V gene, CDR1 is SGHDT and CDR2 is YYEEEE. V is TRBV5-6 and J is TRBJ1-2; D is undetermined. Material: lung tumor tissue. The sequence was obtained from a man in his 60s with small cell lung cancer. The CDR3 loop reads CARSFFPSGAQRGYTF. As DNA, the CDR3 is TGTGCCAGGAGCTTTTTCCCATCAGGAGCCCAGAGGGGCTACACCTTC.